A selection of T cell receptor beta chains follows, all from one sample in a study of cytomegalovirus exposure and HLA in healthy donors. This table comes from immunoSEQ multiplex PCR, and its TCRdb copy is limited to in-frame clones, with some not included. The table shows 100,000 to 150,000 clones, with 75% to 85% occurring only once. The material sequenced was PBMCs. The receptor source for this set is a man in his forties or fifties in good health and CMV-seronegative. CDR3s include the opening cysteine and the closing phenylalanine or tryptophan. The order of the fields is clone size, J gene, D gene, V gene, CDR3 DNA, CDR3 protein. A D gene is named only where the DNA matches it firmly. Not every row has a clone size; where given, it reads once, few, many or a size class.

abundance: NA; j_gene: TRBJ2-2; d_gene: TRBD2; v_gene: TRBV4-1; CDR3nt: TGCGCCAGCAGCCAAGTTTCAACGGGGGGGTATTCGGGGGAGCTGTTTTTT; CDR3aa: CASSQVSTGGYSGELFF
abundance: NA; j_gene: TRBJ2-2; d_gene: TRBD1; v_gene: TRBV19; CDR3nt: TGTGCCAGTAGTGGACAGGGAGGAAGAAACACCGGGGAGCTGTTTTTT; CDR3aa: CASSGQGGRNTGELFF
abundance: NA; j_gene: TRBJ1-1; d_gene: TRBD1; v_gene: TRBV25-1; CDR3nt: TGTGCCAGCTCAGGGGGCCGGACTGAAGCTTTCTTT; CDR3aa: CASSGGRTEAFF
abundance: NA; j_gene: TRBJ2-1; d_gene: NA; v_gene: TRBV27; CDR3nt: TGTGCCAGCAGTTCCAGCGCTGAGCAGTTCTTC; CDR3aa: CASSSSAEQFF
abundance: NA; j_gene: TRBJ1-6; d_gene: TRBD1; v_gene: TRBV4-2; CDR3nt: TGTGCCAGCAGCCCAAGGACAGGGGATTCACCCCTCCACTTT; CDR3aa: CASSPRTGDSPLHF
abundance: NA; j_gene: TRBJ2-2; d_gene: NA; v_gene: TRBV9; CDR3nt: TGTGCCAGCACCGTTGAGGCGGGGCGGGACGGGGAGCTGTTTTTT; CDR3aa: CASTVEAGRDGELFF
abundance: NA; j_gene: TRBJ2-5; d_gene: NA; v_gene: TRBV5-1; CDR3nt: TGCGCCAGCAGCTTGGACAGTACTCAAGAGACCCAGTACTTC; CDR3aa: CASSLDSTQETQYF
abundance: NA; j_gene: TRBJ2-5; d_gene: NA; v_gene: TRBV6-1; CDR3nt: TGTGCCAGCAGTGAAGGTACAGGGATCGAGACCCAGTACTTC; CDR3aa: CASSEGTGIETQYF
abundance: NA; j_gene: TRBJ2-3; d_gene: TRBD2; v_gene: TRBV5-1; CDR3nt: TGCGCCAGCAGCTTGGGGGCCGGCGGGGGGGCGGCAGATACGCAGTATTTT; CDR3aa: CASSLGAGGGAADTQYF
abundance: NA; j_gene: TRBJ2-7; d_gene: NA; v_gene: TRBV11-1; CDR3nt: TGTGCCAGCAGCTTAGCCAGTTCAGTCTCCTACGAGCAGTACTTC; CDR3aa: CASSLASSVSYEQYF
abundance: NA; j_gene: TRBJ1-1; d_gene: TRBD1; v_gene: TRBV19; CDR3nt: TGTGCCAGTAGTCCCCTCGACAGGGACACTGAAGCTTTCTTT; CDR3aa: CASSPLDRDTEAFF
abundance: NA; j_gene: TRBJ2-5; d_gene: NA; v_gene: TRBV5-4; CDR3nt: TGTGCCAGCAGCCCGAGGGGGGGAGCACAAGAGACCCAGTACTTC; CDR3aa: CASSPRGGAQETQYF
abundance: NA; j_gene: TRBJ2-2; d_gene: NA; v_gene: TRBV10-3; CDR3nt: TGTGCCATGGACAGTAACACCGGGGAGCTGTTTTTT; CDR3aa: CAMDSNTGELFF
abundance: NA; j_gene: TRBJ2-7; d_gene: NA; v_gene: TRBV7-8; CDR3nt: TGTGCCAGCAGCTTAGGCTCCGGCGGTGCGACCTACGAGCAGTACTTC; CDR3aa: CASSLGSGGATYEQYF
abundance: few; j_gene: TRBJ1-1; d_gene: NA; v_gene: TRBV9; CDR3nt: TGTGCCAGCAGCGTAGGGAGCATGAACACTGAAGCTTTCTTT; CDR3aa: CASSVGSMNTEAFF
abundance: few; j_gene: TRBJ2-7; d_gene: NA; v_gene: TRBV7-9; CDR3nt: TGTGCCAGCAGCCCTCACGCGGCCAGCGAGCAGTACTTC; CDR3aa: CASSPHAASEQYF
abundance: once; j_gene: TRBJ1-2; d_gene: NA; v_gene: TRBV7-9; CDR3nt: TGTGCCAGCAGTCTAGAAACTCCCGGTGGCTACACCTTC; CDR3aa: CASSLETPGGYTF
abundance: NA; j_gene: TRBJ1-1; d_gene: NA; v_gene: TRBV11-2; CDR3nt: TGTGCCAGCAGCCTCTTATTGAACACTGAAGCTTTCTTT; CDR3aa: CASSLLLNTEAFF
abundance: NA; j_gene: TRBJ1-2; d_gene: TRBD1; v_gene: TRBV29-1; CDR3nt: TGCAGCGTCGATCGGACAGGGTCGGGCTACACCTTC; CDR3aa: CSVDRTGSGYTF
abundance: NA; j_gene: TRBJ2-5; d_gene: TRBD2; v_gene: TRBV5-4; CDR3nt: TGTGCCAGCAGCTTGGGGGCTAGCGGGGTCGCAGAGACCCAGTACTTC; CDR3aa: CASSLGASGVAETQYF
abundance: NA; j_gene: TRBJ2-7; d_gene: TRBD2; v_gene: TRBV10-3; CDR3nt: TGTGCGGGCAGAGGCCCGGGACTAGCGGTTCCCTACGAGCAGTACTTC; CDR3aa: CAGRGPGLAVPYEQYF
abundance: NA; j_gene: TRBJ2-7; d_gene: NA; v_gene: TRBV21-1; CDR3nt: TGTGCCAGCAGCAAAGGTCGGCGGACAACTCATTACGGAGGGACCTACGAGCAGTACTTC; CDR3aa: CASSKGRRTTHYGGTYEQYF
abundance: few; j_gene: TRBJ1-1; d_gene: TRBD1; v_gene: TRBV4-1; CDR3nt: TGCGCCAGCAGCCAAGATTTGGGGGACAGGTGGAACACTGAAGCTTTCTTT; CDR3aa: CASSQDLGDRWNTEAFF
abundance: NA; j_gene: TRBJ1-3; d_gene: NA; v_gene: TRBV7-9; CDR3nt: TGTGCCAGCAGCTTATTTCCGACAGAAAGTGCGAGAAACACCATATATTTT; CDR3aa: CASSLFPTESARNTIYF
abundance: NA; j_gene: TRBJ2-3; d_gene: NA; v_gene: TRBV6-5; CDR3nt: TGTGCCAGCAGGGGGGCGGGCACAGATACGCAGTATTTT; CDR3aa: CASRGAGTDTQYF
abundance: NA; j_gene: TRBJ1-2; d_gene: TRBD1; v_gene: TRBV2; CDR3nt: TGTGCCACAGTATTGGGACAGGGGGCCTTCGGCTACACCTTC; CDR3aa: CATVLGQGAFGYTF
abundance: NA; j_gene: TRBJ2-3; d_gene: NA; v_gene: TRBV5-1; CDR3nt: TGCGCCAGCAGCTTGAGGCCGGGTTTCACAGATACGCAGTATTTT; CDR3aa: CASSLRPGFTDTQYF
abundance: NA; j_gene: TRBJ2-7; d_gene: TRBD2; v_gene: TRBV6-5; CDR3nt: TGTGCCAGCAGTTCCGGGGCTAGCGGGGATGTCGAGCAGTACTTC; CDR3aa: CASSSGASGDVEQYF
abundance: once; j_gene: TRBJ2-2; d_gene: TRBD1; v_gene: TRBV9; CDR3nt: TGTGCCAGCAGCCCCCGACAGGGGGGGTCCGGGGAGCTGTTTTTT; CDR3aa: CASSPRQGGSGELFF
abundance: NA; j_gene: TRBJ2-7; d_gene: NA; v_gene: TRBV7-9; CDR3nt: TGTGCCAGCAGCTTAGTAGAGTCCTACGAGCAGTACTTC; CDR3aa: CASSLVESYEQYF
abundance: NA; j_gene: TRBJ1-2; d_gene: NA; v_gene: TRBV6-5; CDR3nt: TGTGCCAGCAGTTACGCCAGCGGGAGGATCTATGGCTACACCTTC; CDR3aa: CASSYASGRIYGYTF
abundance: NA; j_gene: TRBJ2-2; d_gene: NA; v_gene: TRBV5-1; CDR3nt: TGCGCCAGCAGCCTAGGGGGTGGCACCGGGGAGCTGTTTTTT; CDR3aa: CASSLGGGTGELFF
abundance: NA; j_gene: TRBJ2-7; d_gene: NA; v_gene: TRBV19; CDR3nt: TGTGCCAGTAGTTTCCGAGAGGGCGAGCAGTACTTC; CDR3aa: CASSFREGEQYF
abundance: few; j_gene: TRBJ2-6; d_gene: NA; v_gene: TRBV7-9; CDR3nt: TGTGCCAGCAGCCACTCTGGGGCCAACGTCCTGACTTTC; CDR3aa: CASSHSGANVLTF
abundance: NA; j_gene: TRBJ2-7; d_gene: TRBD1; v_gene: TRBV4-1; CDR3nt: TGCGCCAGCAGCCACAGGACAGGTGGAACCTACGAGCAGTACTTC; CDR3aa: CASSHRTGGTYEQYF
abundance: once; j_gene: TRBJ2-7; d_gene: NA; v_gene: TRBV29-1; CDR3nt: TGCAGCGTTGATGGGGGGGCGGGCTACGAGCAGTACTTC; CDR3aa: CSVDGGAGYEQYF
abundance: once; j_gene: TRBJ2-1; d_gene: TRBD2; v_gene: TRBV5-1; CDR3nt: TGCGCCAGCAGCTCTTCAAGGACTAGCGGCTACAATGAGCAGTTCTTC; CDR3aa: CASSSSRTSGYNEQFF
abundance: NA; j_gene: TRBJ1-2; d_gene: NA; v_gene: TRBV6-1; CDR3nt: TGTGCCAGCTCCCCAACAGGGAGTCGTAACTATGGCTACACCTTC; CDR3aa: CASSPTGSRNYGYTF
abundance: NA; j_gene: TRBJ2-7; d_gene: NA; v_gene: TRBV4-1; CDR3nt: TGCGCCAGCAGCCCCGGTCCTCTGGGCATATCCTACGAGCAGTACTTC; CDR3aa: CASSPGPLGISYEQYF
abundance: NA; j_gene: TRBJ2-3; d_gene: NA; v_gene: TRBV11-2; CDR3nt: TGTGCCAGCAGCTTCCGGGGACTCACTAGCACAGATACGCAGTATTTT; CDR3aa: CASSFRGLTSTDTQYF
abundance: NA; j_gene: TRBJ2-7; d_gene: NA; v_gene: TRBV27; CDR3nt: TGTGCCAGCAGTGAGGCCGGACTGAACTACGAGCAGTACTTC; CDR3aa: CASSEAGLNYEQYF
abundance: NA; j_gene: TRBJ1-1; d_gene: TRBD1; v_gene: TRBV28; CDR3nt: TGTGCCAGCAGTTTATACCGGACAGGGGTTGACACTGAAGCTTTCTTT; CDR3aa: CASSLYRTGVDTEAFF
abundance: NA; j_gene: TRBJ2-3; d_gene: NA; v_gene: TRBV2; CDR3nt: TGTGCCAGCAGTGATGCGGGGGCCGACACAGATACGCAGTATTTT; CDR3aa: CASSDAGADTDTQYF
abundance: NA; j_gene: TRBJ2-1; d_gene: TRBD1; v_gene: TRBV4-1; CDR3nt: TGCGCCAGCAGTTCGGGACAGGTGAAAGGGGAGCAGTTCTTC; CDR3aa: CASSSGQVKGEQFF
abundance: once; j_gene: TRBJ2-7; d_gene: TRBD1; v_gene: TRBV19; CDR3nt: TGTGCCAGTAGTATGGGGACAGACTACGAGCAGTACTTC; CDR3aa: CASSMGTDYEQYF
abundance: NA; j_gene: TRBJ2-5; d_gene: TRBD2; v_gene: TRBV9; CDR3nt: TGTGCCAGCAGCATAACACGGGGAGGGGAGACCCAGTACTTC; CDR3aa: CASSITRGGETQYF
abundance: NA; j_gene: TRBJ1-1; d_gene: NA; v_gene: TRBV15; CDR3nt: TGTGCCACCAGCAGAGATGTGGGCCGCTTCACTGAAGCTTTCTTT; CDR3aa: CATSRDVGRFTEAFF
abundance: NA; j_gene: TRBJ2-5; d_gene: TRBD2; v_gene: TRBV10-3; CDR3nt: TGTGCCATCAGTGAGTCCCCGACTAGCGGGGCCCGAGGGACCCAGTACTTC; CDR3aa: CAISESPTSGARGTQYF
abundance: NA; j_gene: TRBJ2-7; d_gene: NA; v_gene: TRBV4-1; CDR3nt: TGCGCCAGCAGCCAAGATTGGGCAGGGGTAACCTACGAGCAGTACTTC; CDR3aa: CASSQDWAGVTYEQYF
abundance: few; j_gene: TRBJ1-1; d_gene: TRBD1; v_gene: TRBV5-1; CDR3nt: TGCGCCAGCAGCTCAACAGGGGCTTTGGTGAACACTGAAGCTTTCTTT; CDR3aa: CASSSTGALVNTEAFF
abundance: NA; j_gene: TRBJ1-6; d_gene: NA; v_gene: TRBV5-4; CDR3nt: TGTGCGCAGGCAGCCAACTATAATTCACCCCTCCACTTT; CDR3aa: CAQAANYNSPLHF
abundance: NA; j_gene: TRBJ1-2; d_gene: NA; v_gene: TRBV27; CDR3nt: TGTGCCAGCAGTTCAGACGGCCGGGGCTATGGCTACACCTTC; CDR3aa: CASSSDGRGYGYTF
abundance: NA; j_gene: TRBJ1-2; d_gene: NA; v_gene: TRBV5-6; CDR3nt: TGTGCCAGCAGCTTGGGACGGGTGGGTGGCTACACCTTC; CDR3aa: CASSLGRVGGYTF
abundance: NA; j_gene: TRBJ2-7; d_gene: NA; v_gene: TRBV7-9; CDR3nt: TGTGCCAGCAGCTTAGTACGAGGGGGGGCGTACTACGAGCAGTACTTC; CDR3aa: CASSLVRGGAYYEQYF
abundance: NA; j_gene: TRBJ1-2; d_gene: TRBD1; v_gene: TRBV29-1; CDR3nt: TGCAGCGTTGTTAGGTTGGACAGGGGGATCTATGGCTACACCTTC; CDR3aa: CSVVRLDRGIYGYTF